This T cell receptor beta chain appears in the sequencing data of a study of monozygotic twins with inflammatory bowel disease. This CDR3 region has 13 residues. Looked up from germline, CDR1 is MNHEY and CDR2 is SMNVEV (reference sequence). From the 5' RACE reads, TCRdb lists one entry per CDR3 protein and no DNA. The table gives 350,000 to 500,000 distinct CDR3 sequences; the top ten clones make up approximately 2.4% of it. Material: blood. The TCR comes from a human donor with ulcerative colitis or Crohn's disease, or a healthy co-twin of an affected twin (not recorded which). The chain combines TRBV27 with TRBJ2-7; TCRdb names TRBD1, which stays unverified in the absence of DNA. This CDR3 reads CASATGGSYEQYF.